The 32 T cell receptor beta chains presented below share a single source sample, sequenced in a study of T cell clonality in common variable immunodeficiency. Data came from immunoSEQ multiplex PCR; TCRdb stores just in-frame clones and leaves some out. Singletons are absent from the sample, which has under 65,000 clones. Specimen: peripheral blood mononuclear cells. The receptors come from a person aged 18 to 75 in good health.

This clone was counted many times. Read sequence stops 3 residues before the CDR3 end, and the germline J gene provides the missing end. The chain joins TRBV20-1 to TRBJ1-3; D unresolved. The CDR3 length is 18 residues. Germline V lookup: CDR1 DFQATT, CDR2 SNEGSKA (reference sequence). The V end lost 7 bases, the J end lost 0 bases, and 25 bases lay between the germline ends. The CDR3 here is CSVRAATRGLLSGNTIYF. The CDR3 DNA, read in part, is TGCAGTGTCAGAGCGGCGACAAGAGGACTTCTCTCTGGAAACACC.

This clone was seen at least ten times. The sequenced CDR3 bases are TGTGCCAGCAGCCCGACAGCGGGAGTGTGGGGCGGGGAG. Protein sequence: CASSPTAGVWGGE. The whole CDR3 protein is CASSPTAGVWGGELFF. V is TRBV13 and J is TRBJ2-2, with 8 nucleotides matching TRBD2. The read gets to within 3 residues of the CDR3 end, and the germline J gene fills in the rest. Germline V gene sequence: CDR1 PRHDT, CDR2 FYEKMQ (reference sequence). This CDR3 comprises 16 residues. The V gene end was trimmed by 5 bases and the J gene end by 7 bases; junction bases not matched to a gene: 12.

This clone has a handful of counts. The CDR3 sequence: CASSRLERGTYNEQFF. The DNA read from the CDR3 is TGTGCCAGTAGTCGACTCGAGCGGGGGACCTACAATGAG. The chain is built from TRBV19 and TRBJ2-1, with 8 bases matching TRBD2. The read stops 3 residues short of the end of the CDR3; the missing end is completed from the germline J gene. V trimming: 5 bases; J trimming: 2 bases; junction bases outside the gene matches: 8. The CDR3 spans 16 residues. Germline V gene data show CDR1 as LNHDA and CDR2 as SQIVND (reference sequence).

This clone was counted at least ten times. Read sequence stops 3 residues before the CDR3 end, and the germline J gene provides the missing end. The chain combines TRBV18 with TRBJ1-2, with D possibly TRBD1 on 6 matching bases. The ends were cut back, 3 bases at V and 6 bases at J, with 17 bases in the middle. Germline lookup yields CDR1 KGHSH and CDR2 LQKENI. The CDR3 sequence is 15 residues long. Here the CDR3 reads CASSPSGQLNDGYTF. CDR3 DNA (partial): TGTGCCAGCTCACCCAGCGGACAGCTGAATGATGGC.

In this sample, this clone turned up many times. The read falls 3 residues short of the CDR3 end, and the missing part is taken from the germline J gene. The rearrangement uses TRBV30 and TRBJ1-2; no firm D call. Trimming cost V 2 bases and J 4 bases, with 5 bases left between them. The CDR3 is 11 amino acids. In germline, CDR1 is GTSNPN, CDR2 SVGIG (reference sequence). CDR3 sequence reads: CAWSRFYGYTF. The sequenced part of the CDR3 DNA is TGTGCCTGGAGTCGGTTCTATGGC.

This clone was observed a few times. The DNA ends 3 residues before the CDR3 does, and the rest of the CDR3 is filled in from the germline J gene. The chain has TRBV7-2 and TRBJ1-2; 7 bases fit TRBD1. The germline V gene has CDR1 SGHTA and CDR2 FQGNSA. The CDR3 runs 12 residues. The CDR3 sequence: CATSGGVYDYTF. The DNA read from the CDR3 is TGTGCCACTTCAGGGGGTGTCTACGAC.

This clone was observed many times. CDR3 sequence reads: CASLRDRGNYGYTF. The part of the CDR3 DNA that was read is TGTGCCAGCTTGAGGGACAGGGGTAACTATGGC. The rearrangement joins TRBV2 to TRBJ1-2; TRBD1 agrees at 10 bases. The read terminates 3 residues ahead of where the CDR3 ends, so the germline J gene completes it. V dropped 8 bases and J dropped 1; count of bases not matched to a gene: 4. Germline CDR1 and CDR2: SNHLY and FYNNEI. CDR3 length: 14 residues.

This clone appeared many times. The read halts 3 residues ahead of the CDR3 end, with the missing end drawn from the germline J gene. The chain has TRBV6-1 and TRBJ1-6, with D unresolved. Germline lookup yields CDR1 MNHNS and CDR2 SASEGT. Deletions cut 2 bases from V and 5 bases from J, with 10 bases between. The CDR3 covers 15 residues. The DNA read from the CDR3 is TGTGCCAGCAGTGAAATTTCATTCAATAATTCACCC. Translation: CASSEISFNNSP. The full CDR3 reads CASSEISFNNSPLHF.

This clone was picked up many times. The read gets to within 3 residues of the CDR3 end, and the germline J gene fills in the rest. The chain employs TRBV10-3 and TRBJ2-3; D gene uncertain. The CDR3 totals 13 residues. The germline gives CDR1 ENHRY, CDR2 SYGVKD. With 5 bases removed from V and 3 bases from J, the gap between germline ends came to 9 bases. The CDR3 bases that were read are TGTGCCATCAGTCGCGGATTAACAGATACG. Its translation: CAISRGLTDT. Given in full, the CDR3 is CAISRGLTDTQYF.

At least ten counts were recorded for this clone. The CDR3 loop is CASSEQGTNTGELFF. Incomplete CDR3 DNA: TGTGCCAGCAGTGAGCAGGGGACGAACACCGGGGAG. The rearrangement uses TRBV2 and TRBJ2-2; possible D gene TRBD1, 6 bases. The read terminates 3 residues ahead of where the CDR3 ends, so the germline J gene completes it. This CDR3 region has 15 residues. With 3 bases removed from V and 0 bases from J, the gap between germline ends came to 8 bases. Germline V lookup: CDR1 SNHLY, CDR2 FYNNEI.

This clone has ten or more counts. The CDR3 end falls 3 residues outside the read, so it is completed with the germline J gene. The chain is built from TRBV7-2 and TRBJ2-1, with 9 positions matching TRBD1. The CDR3 length is 14 residues. Germline assignment: CDR1 SGHTA and CDR2 FQGNSA. Trimming took 5 bases from V and 7 from J; bases not matched to a gene: 6. CDR3 DNA, as far as it was read: TGTGCCAGCAGCCCTTGGACAGGGGTGAATGAG. It codes for CASSPWTGVNE. The CDR3 reads in full as CASSPWTGVNEQFF.

Many counts were recorded for this clone. The read stops 3 residues short of the end of the CDR3; the missing end is completed from the germline J gene. J is TRBJ1-3 and V is TRBV9, with a weak D call TRBD1 (6 bases). This CDR3 is built from 15 residues. V was pared by 1 base and J by 4 bases, with 12 bases between. Germline-derived CDR1 and CDR2 are SGDLS and YYNGEE. CDR3 in amino acids: CASSVSGAVGNTIYF. Incomplete CDR3 DNA: TGTGCCAGCAGCGTATCAGGGGCTGTAGGAAACACC. The full variable domain, completed using reference TRBV9 and TRBJ1-3, is DSGVTQTPKHLITATGQRVTLRCSPRSGDLSVYWYQQSLDQGLQFLIQYYNGEERAKGNILERFSAQQFPDLHSELNLSSLELGDSALYFCASSVSGAVGNTIYFGEGSWLTVV.

This clone was recorded at least ten times. With the read ending 3 residues before the CDR3 end, the germline J gene is used to fill in that end. The rearrangement joins TRBV29-1 to TRBJ2-1; TRBD2 matches 15 bases. The J segment lost 8 bases and the V segment lost 4 bases, leaving 12 bases of the junction unmatched. The CDR3 length is 17 residues. Germline CDR1 SQVTM, CDR2 ANQGSEA. CDR3 bases read: TGCAGCGTTGGTGGACTAGCGGGAGGGTATTATTGGGATGAG. As protein: CSVGGLAGGYYWDE. The whole CDR3 is CSVGGLAGGYYWDEQFF.

This clone was recorded many times. The CDR3 end is not reached by the read, which stops 3 residues before it; the germline J gene fills it in. The genes are TRBV20-1 and TRBJ1-4; no definite D call. V was shortened by 4 bases and J by 5 bases, with 11 bases between the two germline ends. CDR3 size: 13 residues. In germline, CDR1 is DFQATT, CDR2 SNEGSKA (reference sequence). The CDR3 is CSANRDPNEKLFF. The DNA read from the CDR3 is TGCAGTGCTAACAGAGACCCAAATGAAAAA.

To note about this clone: A junction end diverges from the germline sequence, so it may reflect a read error. The read terminates 3 residues ahead of where the CDR3 ends, so the germline J gene completes it. The chain combines TRBV7-9 with TRBJ2-3, with a possible D match to TRBD2 (5 bases). Germline V gives CDR1 SEHNR, CDR2 FQNEAQ (reference sequence). CDR3 length: 15 amino acids. This chain's CDR3 is CSSSLEGMSTDTQYF. Partial CDR3 DNA: TGTTCCAGCAGCTTAGAGGGTATGAGCACAGATACG.

Only a few counts were recorded for this clone. CDR3 sequence reads: CASRRTGGQETQYF. The part of the CDR3 DNA that was read is TGTGCCAGCAGGCGGACAGGGGGCCAAGAGACC. This chain uses TRBV2 with TRBJ2-5, with 10 bases matching TRBD1. Coverage ceases 3 residues before the CDR3 finishes, and the germline J gene fills in the end. V gave up 6 bases and J gave up 1 base; unmatched junction bases: 2. The CDR3 contains 14 residues. Germline V gene lookup returns CDR1 SNHLY and CDR2 FYNNEI. The full variable domain, in which reference TRBV2 and TRBJ2-5 provide the parts outside the CDR3, is EPEVTQTPSHQVTQMGQEVILRCVPISNHLYFYWYRQILGQKVEFLVSFYNNEISEKSEIFDDQFSVERPDGSNFTLKIRSTKLEDSAMYFCASRRTGGQETQYFGPGTRLLVL.

There are many counts of this clone. The CDR3 end falls 3 residues outside the read, so it is completed with the germline J gene. The genes are TRBV19 and TRBJ1-2; possibly TRBD1 for D (6 bases). The germline CDR1 and CDR2 sequences are LNHDA and SQIVND (reference sequence). This CDR3 region has 13 residues. V was cut by 7 bases and J by 6 bases, with 15 bases left in between. CDR3 DNA (partial): TGTGCCAGTACAGGAGCTTACAGGGATGGC. It codes for CASTGAYRDG. The whole CDR3 sequence is CASTGAYRDGYTF. The complete variable domain, with remaining parts taken from reference TRBV19 and TRBJ1-2, reads DGGITQSPKYLFRKEGQNVTLSCEQNLNHDAMYWYRQDPGQGLRLIYYSQIVNDFQKGDIAEGYSVSREKKESFPLTVTSAQKNPTAFYLCASTGAYRDGYTFGSGTRLTVV.

This clone has ten or more counts. With the read ending 3 residues before the CDR3 end, the germline J gene is used to fill in that end. The chain employs TRBV20-1 and TRBJ1-2, with 8 bases lining up with TRBD1. The J segment lost 3 bases and the V segment lost 2 bases, leaving 8 bases of the junction unmatched. This CDR3 is built from 15 residues. Per the germline V gene, CDR1 is DFQATT and CDR2 is SNEGSKA (reference sequence). The part of the CDR3 DNA that was read is TGCAGTGCTAGACCCCCGGGACAGGTAGACTATGGC. Its protein is CSARPPGQVDYG. In full, the CDR3 is CSARPPGQVDYGYTF.

The table lists this clone with many counts. The CDR3 is cut off 3 residues early in the read; its end comes from the germline J gene. This sequence joins TRBV6-4 and TRBJ2-1; 7 bases align to TRBD2. Unmatched junction bases numbered 6, after V lost 3 bases and J lost 4 bases. Germline lookup yields CDR1 MRHNA and CDR2 SNTAGT. There are 15 residues in the CDR3. CDR3 sequence: CASSETSDLYNEQFF. The part of the CDR3 DNA that was read is TGTGCCAGCAGTGAAACTAGCGACCTATACAATGAG.

This clone was counted ten times or more. The read is 3 residues too short to cover the CDR3 end, so that end is filled in from the germline J gene. J is TRBJ1-2 and V is TRBV2; D perhaps matches TRBD1 (6 bases). Trimming removed 7 bases from V and 5 bases from J, with 17 bases in between. The CDR3 has 14 amino acids. The V gene's germline CDR1 is SNHLY and CDR2 FYNNEI. The CDR3 DNA, read in part, is TGTGCCAGCATGCCGGGGGGCGCGGGGTATGGC. It yields the protein CASMPGGAGYG. The complete CDR3 protein is CASMPGGAGYGYTF.

This clone was observed at least ten times. From the germline J gene comes the end of the CDR3, since the read stops 3 residues before it. The chain uses TRBV10-1 and TRBJ1-2; the D is unclear. There are 11 residues in the CDR3. V shed 6 bases and J shed 6 bases, with 8 bases lying between them. CDR1 and CDR2 from the germline V gene are WNHNN and SYGVQD (reference sequence). CDR3 DNA, as far as it was read: TGCGCCAGCAGAAGGGTCCATGGC. Its protein is CASRRVHG. The full CDR3 reads CASRRVHGYTF.

This clone was detected ten times or more. The CDR3 is cut off 3 residues early in the read; its end comes from the germline J gene. The chain couples TRBV7-9 to TRBJ1-4; D perhaps matches TRBD1 (5 bases). The CDR3 runs 14 residues. From germline, CDR1 is SEHNR and CDR2 FQNEAQ (reference sequence). Between the trimmed V and J ends, which lost 4 bases and 4 bases, there was a span of 10 bases. The covered CDR3 bases are TGTGCCAGCAGCTCCGGACAAGTTAATGAAAAA. This sequence encodes CASSSGQVNEK. The entire CDR3 sequence reads CASSSGQVNEKLFF.

Ten or more counts support this clone. The CDR3 end is not reached by the read, which stops 3 residues before it; the germline J gene fills it in. The rearrangement joins TRBV6-1 to TRBJ1-1, with TRBD1 identical over 7 bases. V trimming: 4 bases; J trimming: 5 bases; junction bases outside the gene matches: 7. Germline V gives CDR1 MNHNS, CDR2 SASEGT. The CDR3 loop spans 14 amino acids. The CDR3 loop reads CASSGNYRGTEAFF. The sequenced part of the CDR3 DNA is TGTGCCAGCAGTGGGAACTACAGGGGAACTGAA.

Ten or more counts support this clone. Coverage ceases 3 residues before the CDR3 finishes, and the germline J gene fills in the end. The chain couples TRBV4-1 to TRBJ1-2; no reliable D call. CDR1 and CDR2 from the germline V gene are MGHRA and YSYEKL. V lost 1 base and J lost 1, with 13 bases in between. The CDR3 contains 16 residues. The CDR3 is CASSQVADENNYGYTF. The sequenced part of the CDR3 DNA is TGCGCCAGCAGCCAAGTAGCCGACGAGAATAACTATGGC.

This clone came up a few times. The CDR3 is cut off 3 residues early in the read; its end comes from the germline J gene. The V call is TRBV19, the J call TRBJ2-1; 8 nucleotides line up with TRBD2. The CDR3 totals 15 residues. The V gene's germline CDR1 is LNHDA and CDR2 SQIVND (reference sequence). Losses at the gene ends were 1 base for V and 8 bases for J; bases not matched to a gene: 7. CDR3 protein: CASSIGAGEWDEQFF. CDR3 DNA (partial): TGTGCCAGTAGTATAGGAGCGGGGGAATGGGATGAG.

The sample holds many counts of this clone. Coverage ceases 3 residues before the CDR3 finishes, and the germline J gene fills in the end. The chain uses TRBV2 and TRBJ1-1, with D possibly TRBD1 on 6 matching bases. The ends were cut back, 2 bases at V and 7 bases at J, with 14 bases in the middle. CDR3 length equals 14 residues. Germline CDR1 and CDR2: SNHLY and FYNNEI. The CDR3 sequence is CASSESGQGFEAFF. The CDR3 bases that were read are TGTGCCAGCAGTGAAAGTGGGCAGGGGTTTGAA.

This clone has a count of ten or more. The CDR3 extends 3 residues past the end of the read, so its final part is completed from the germline J gene. The chain uses TRBV19 and TRBJ2-5, with a possible D match to TRBD2 (6 bases). Trimming removed 3 bases at V and 1 base at J, with 15 bases between. This CDR3 is 16 amino acids long. Germline loops: CDR1 LNHDA, CDR2 SQIVND (reference sequence). CDR3 DNA, as far as it was read: TGTGCCAGTAGTATCACCGGGACGGGGGTCCAAGAGACC. It is translated as CASSITGTGVQET. The whole CDR3 protein is CASSITGTGVQETQYF.

This clone was observed many times. The CDR3 end is not reached by the read, which stops 3 residues before it; the germline J gene fills it in. The rearrangement joins TRBV5-1 to TRBJ2-2, with no clear D. Germline values: CDR1 SGHRS, CDR2 YFSETQ. The CDR3 runs to 16 residues. V gave up 0 bases and J gave up 0 bases, with 9 bases separating them. The chain's CDR3 is CASSLEGLSNTGELFF. The part of the CDR3 DNA that was read is TGCGCCAGCAGCTTGGAAGGGTTGTCGAACACCGGGGAG.

In this sample, this clone turned up many times. The DNA ends 3 residues before the CDR3 does, and the rest of the CDR3 is filled in from the germline J gene. The V gene is TRBV6-2 or TRBV6-3, the J gene TRBJ1-2; the match to TRBD1 covers 7 bases. V shed 6 bases, J shed 1 base, and the junction held 2 bases outside the gene matches. From germline, CDR1 is MNHEY and CDR2 SVGEGT. The CDR3 sequence is 13 residues long. The CDR3 spells CASRRQGNYGYTF. The covered CDR3 bases are TGTGCCAGCAGACGACAGGGTAACTATGGC.

In this sample, this clone turned up many times. Read sequence stops 3 residues before the CDR3 end, and the germline J gene provides the missing end. V is TRBV5-1 and J is TRBJ2-1, with TRBD1 matching over 7 bases. Germline V CDR1 and CDR2: SGHRS, YFSETQ. This CDR3 is 15 amino acids long. V shed 0 bases and J 2 bases; nucleotides not matched to a gene: 2. CDR3 sequence: CASSLAGTAYNEQFF. CDR3 DNA (partial): TGCGCCAGCAGCTTGGCGGGGACAGCCTACAATGAG.

This clone was recorded many times. The observed sequence ends 3 residues before the CDR3 terminus, with the missing tail filled in from the germline J gene. The rearrangement joins TRBV7-2 to TRBJ2-2; maybe TRBD2 (5 bases). Per the germline V gene, CDR1 is SGHTA and CDR2 is FQGNSA. The length of the CDR3 is 14 residues. Partial CDR3 DNA: TGTGCCAGCAGCTTCGGAGGCGGTAATGAAAAG. This encodes CASSFGGGNEK. The whole CDR3 protein reads CASSFGGGNEKLFF.

For this clone: This likely stems from a read error, as it lies one base from a far larger clone. The read terminates 3 residues ahead of where the CDR3 ends, so the germline J gene completes it. The chain has TRBV6-1 and TRBJ1-6; a weak D match, TRBD1 (6 bases). Germline lookup yields CDR1 MNHNS and CDR2 SASEGT. The CDR3 runs to 15 residues. This CDR3 reads CASCEAEGDNSPLHF. The covered CDR3 bases are TGTGCCAGCTGTGAAGCCGAGGGGGATAATTCACCC.